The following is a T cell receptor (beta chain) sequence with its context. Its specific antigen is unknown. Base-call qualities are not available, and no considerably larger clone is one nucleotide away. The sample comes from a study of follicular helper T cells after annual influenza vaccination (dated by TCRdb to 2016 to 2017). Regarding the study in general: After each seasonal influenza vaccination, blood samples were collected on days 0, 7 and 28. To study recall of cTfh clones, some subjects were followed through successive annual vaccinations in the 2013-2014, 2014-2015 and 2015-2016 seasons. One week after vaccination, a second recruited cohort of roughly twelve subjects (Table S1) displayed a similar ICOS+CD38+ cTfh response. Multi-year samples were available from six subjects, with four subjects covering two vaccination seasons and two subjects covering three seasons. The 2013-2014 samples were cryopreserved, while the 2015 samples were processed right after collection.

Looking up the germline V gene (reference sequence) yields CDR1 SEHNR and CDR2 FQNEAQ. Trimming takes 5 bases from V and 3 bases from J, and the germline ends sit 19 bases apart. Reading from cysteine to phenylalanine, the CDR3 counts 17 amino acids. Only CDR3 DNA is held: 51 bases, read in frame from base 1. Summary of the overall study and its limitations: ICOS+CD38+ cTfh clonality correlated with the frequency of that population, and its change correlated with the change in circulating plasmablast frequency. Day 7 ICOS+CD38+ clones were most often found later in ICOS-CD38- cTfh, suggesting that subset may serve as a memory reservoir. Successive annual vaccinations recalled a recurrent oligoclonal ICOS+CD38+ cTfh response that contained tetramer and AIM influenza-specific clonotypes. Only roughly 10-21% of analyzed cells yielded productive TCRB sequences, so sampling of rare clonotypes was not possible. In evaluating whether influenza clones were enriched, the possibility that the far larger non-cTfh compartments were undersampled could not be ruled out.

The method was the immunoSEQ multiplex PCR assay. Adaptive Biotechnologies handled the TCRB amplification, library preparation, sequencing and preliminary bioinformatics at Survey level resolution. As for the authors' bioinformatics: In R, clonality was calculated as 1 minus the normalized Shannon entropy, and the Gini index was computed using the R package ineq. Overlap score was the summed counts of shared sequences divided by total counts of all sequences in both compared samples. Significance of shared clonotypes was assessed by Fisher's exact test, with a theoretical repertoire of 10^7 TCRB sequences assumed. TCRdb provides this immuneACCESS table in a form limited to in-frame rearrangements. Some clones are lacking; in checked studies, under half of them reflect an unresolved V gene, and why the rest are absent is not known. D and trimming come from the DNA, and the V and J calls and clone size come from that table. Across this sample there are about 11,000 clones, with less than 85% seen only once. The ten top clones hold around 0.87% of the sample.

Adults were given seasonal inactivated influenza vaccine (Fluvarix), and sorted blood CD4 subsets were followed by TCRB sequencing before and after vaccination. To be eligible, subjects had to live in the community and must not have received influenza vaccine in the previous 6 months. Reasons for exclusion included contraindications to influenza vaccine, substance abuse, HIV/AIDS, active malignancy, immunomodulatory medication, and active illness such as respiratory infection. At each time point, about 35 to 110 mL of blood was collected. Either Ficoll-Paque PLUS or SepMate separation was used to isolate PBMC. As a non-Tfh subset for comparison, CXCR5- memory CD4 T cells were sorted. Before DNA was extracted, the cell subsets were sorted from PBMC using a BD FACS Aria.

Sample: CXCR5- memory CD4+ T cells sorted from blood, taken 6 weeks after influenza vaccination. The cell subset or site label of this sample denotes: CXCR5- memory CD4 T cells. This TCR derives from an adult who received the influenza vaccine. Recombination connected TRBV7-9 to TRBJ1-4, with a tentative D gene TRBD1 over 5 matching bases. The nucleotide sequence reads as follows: TGTGCCAGCAGCACTCGACCCTCCGGGACCGCTAATGAAAAACTGTTTTTT. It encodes CASSTRPSGTANEKLFF.